Below are 10 T cell receptor beta chains sequenced from a single sample in a study of Graves' ophthalmopathy and Graves' hyperthyroidism. RNA transcripts were the source from which TCR beta CDR3 regions were amplified. Second-round multiplex PCR came after a first-round RT-PCR that employed HTBI primers. MiXCR, run by TCRdb on the multiplex PCR reads, gives a single entry per CDR3 protein. Of hundreds of thousands of distinct CDR3 sequences in the sample, about 40% were seen once. Sequences were obtained from peripheral blood. All receptors come from an adult man with Graves' ophthalmopathy.

This sequence joins TRBV7-6 and TRBJ2-2, with D perhaps given as TRBD1 or TRBD2 (5 bases each). Germline-derived CDR1 and CDR2 are SGHVS and FNYEAQ. Trimming removed 7 bases at V and 6 bases at J, with 18 bases between. The CDR3 covers 15 residues. CDR3 DNA: TGTGCCAGCAAGGGACGGAGTTCTTCGGCCGGGGAGCTGTTTTTT. It specifies CASKGRSSSAGELFF. Combining the CDR3 with reference TRBV7-6 and TRBJ2-2 gives the whole variable domain GAGVSQSPRYKVTKRGQDVALRCDPISGHVSLYWYRQALGQGPEFLTYFNYEAQQDKSGLPNDRFSAERPEGSISTLTIQRTEQRDSAMYRCASKGRSSSAGELFFGEGSRLTVL.

The table lists this clonotype with a few counts. The chain recombines TRBV5-6 with TRBJ1-4; 9 bases fit TRBD1. CDR3 size: 15 residues. V lost 4 bases, J lost 8 bases, and 9 bases stayed unmatched. Germline lookup yields CDR1 SGHDT and CDR2 YYEEEE. As DNA, the CDR3 is TGTGCCAGCAGCCCCCCCGGGACAGGGATCGAAAAACTGTTTTTT. It translates to CASSPPGTGIEKLFF.

The gene calls are TRBV29-1 and TRBJ1-2, with TRBD1 matching over 8 bases. Germline CDR1 and CDR2: SQVTM and ANQGSEA. The CDR3 runs to 10 residues. The ends lost 7 bases at V and 10 bases at J; junction bases unmatched: 5. CDR3 amino acids: CSGRQGFYTF. CDR3 bases: TGCAGCGGACGACAGGGGTTCTACACCTTC.

This clonotype appeared a few times. The chain has TRBV7-9 and TRBJ2-2; D possibly uses TRBD1 or TRBD2 (5 bases each). Per germline, CDR1 SEHNR and CDR2 FQNEAQ (reference sequence). Trimming left V 7 bases short and J 6 bases short, with 24 bases between. This CDR3 spans 17 amino acids. DNA for the CDR3: TGTGCCAGCACCACCATCTGGGATGGGGACGGGGCCGGGGAGCTGTTTTTT. The encoded protein is CASTTIWDGDGAGELFF.

Note on this clonotype: Since a much larger clone is just one base distant, this may be a read error. This rearrangement joins TRBV7-9 to TRBJ1-3, with D tentatively TRBD1 (5 bases). Germline assignment: CDR1 SEHNR and CDR2 FQNEAQ (reference sequence). CDR3 size: 14 residues. DNA of the CDR3: TGTGCCAGCAGCTTAGCGCAGGGTAAAAACACCATAAATTTT. This encodes CASSLAQGKNTINF.

This clonotype was counted at least ten times. This chain connects TRBV19 to TRBJ1-1; the D is unclear. Germline CDR1 reads LNHDA; CDR2 reads SQIVND (reference sequence). The CDR3 loop spans 11 amino acids. Trimming pared 4 bases from V and 4 bases from J, leaving 4 bases between. The CDR3 region is CASSTGTEAFF. CDR3 nucleotides: TGTGCCAGTAGTACGGGCACTGAAGCTTTCTTT. Combining the CDR3 with reference TRBV19 and TRBJ1-1 gives the whole variable domain DGGITQSPKYLFRKEGQNVTLSCEQNLNHDAMYWYRQDPGQGLRLIYYSQIVNDFQKGDIAEGYSVSREKKESFPLTVTSAQKNPTAFYLCASSTGTEAFFGQGTRLTVV.

There are a few counts of this clonotype. This chain connects TRBV7-9 to TRBJ2-2; no clear D. V gave up 3 bases and J gave up 6 bases, with 8 bases separating them. Germline loops: CDR1 SEHNR, CDR2 FQNEAQ (reference sequence). The length of the CDR3 is 13 residues. CDR3 coding DNA: TGTGCCAGCAGCTTCGGGCAGTCCGGGGAGCTGTTTTTT. Amino acids: CASSFGQSGELFF.

In this sample, this clonotype turned up many times. The chain joins TRBV19 to TRBJ1-2, with a weak D call TRBD1 (6 bases). With 5 bases removed from V and 6 bases from J, the gap between germline ends came to 10 bases. Germline values: CDR1 LNHDA, CDR2 SQIVND (reference sequence). The CDR3 has 12 residues. The CDR3 nucleotides read TGTGCCAGTAGTTTACAGGGTGATGGCTACACCTTC. It codes for CASSLQGDGYTF.

The chain links TRBV29-1 to TRBJ1-1, with a possible D match to TRBD1 (6 bases). CDR1 SQVTM and CDR2 ANQGSEA come from the germline V gene. The CDR3 is 14 residues long. V dropped 4 bases and J dropped 7 bases, with 19 bases sitting between them. The CDR3 DNA is TGCAGCGTTGCACCTTCCCCAGGGGACGGTGAAGCTTTCTTT. Translated, it gives CSVAPSPGDGEAFF.

This clonotype was seen just once. A much larger clonotype is one base distant, so this may be a read error. This chain joins TRBV5-1 and TRBJ1-2, with D hard to call. Germline V gene sequence: CDR1 SGHRS, CDR2 YFSETQ. The CDR3 spans 14 residues. V dropped 0 bases and J dropped 4 bases, with 10 bases sitting between them. CDR3 DNA sequence: TGCGCCAGCAGCTTGGAGGGCGACGTCTATGGCTACACCTTC. Amino acid sequence: CASSLEGDVYGYTF.